These 26 T cell receptor beta chains share one sample of origin, sequenced in a study of CD8 T cells in Susac syndrome (dated by TCRdb to the late 2010s). Library preparation used the immunoSEQ multiplex PCR assay. RNA was extracted using the RNeasy kit, and roughly 0.45 to 1 microgram was reverse transcribed with random hexamers. TCRdb reanalyzed the raw reads on its own, using fastp at Q25 for trimming and MiXCR for clone calling, and kept in-frame beta chains. Each entry is one CDR3 protein sequence, shown with its most common DNA and genes. The sample records a few hundred thousand distinct CDR3 sequences, about 90% of which are singletons. The ten largest clones add up to 0.065% of the sample. Sequencing input: CD4+ T cells from PBMCs. These receptor sequences come from a human donor with multiple sclerosis.

V usage is TRBV20-1 and J usage is TRBJ2-3; D not certain. This CDR3 is built from 15 residues. Looked up from germline, CDR1 is DFQATT and CDR2 is SNEGSKA (reference sequence). The V gene lost 0 bases and the J gene lost 2 bases, with 12 bases spanning the gap. As DNA, the CDR3 is TGCAGTGCTAGAGATTCGCTACTTAACACAGATACGCAGTATTTT. This gives the protein CSARDSLLNTDTQYF.

This CDR3 is CASSARTSGRNVLTF. The DNA for the CDR3 is TGTGCCAGCAGCGCACGGACTAGCGGGAGGAACGTCCTGACTTTC. The chain uses TRBV7-3 and TRBJ2-6; TRBD2 aligns across 14 bases. V lost 5 bases to trimming and J lost 10 bases; unmatched junction nucleotides: 4. The CDR3 length is 15 residues. Germline CDR1 and CDR2: SGHTA and FQGTGA. The full variable domain, with the rest looked up from reference TRBV7-3 and TRBJ2-6, is GAGVSQTPSNKVTEKGKYVELRCDPISGHTALYWYRQSLGQGPEFLIYFQGTGAADDSGLPNDRFFAVRPEGSVSTLKIQRTERGDSAVYLCASSARTSGRNVLTFGAGSRLTVL.

This sequence joins TRBV12-3 or TRBV12-4 and TRBJ2-4, with D possibly TRBD1 on 5 matching bases. CDR3 length equals 16 residues. Deletions cut 3 bases from V and 0 bases from J, with 12 bases between. The CDR3 nucleotides read TGTGCCAGCAGTTTCATGACAGATGGAGCCAAAAACATTCAGTACTTC. Its protein product is CASSFMTDGAKNIQYF.

This clonotype was counted a single time. The V and J genes are TRBV25-1 and TRBJ1-5, with D perhaps TRBD1 (5 bases). CDR1 is MGHDK and CDR2 is SYGVNS in the germline V gene. V lost 4 bases and J 0 bases, leaving 13 bases between the germline ends. CDR3 length: 16 amino acids. CDR3: CASSVGDSYSNQPQHF. CDR3 nucleotides: TGTGCCAGCAGTGTGGGAGACAGTTATAGCAATCAGCCCCAGCATTTT.

This clonotype was counted a single time. The chain employs TRBV7-3 and TRBJ2-7, with 7 bases fitting TRBD1. This CDR3 comprises 15 residues. Germline CDR1 reads SGHTA; CDR2 reads FQGTGA. The V and J ends lost 5 bases and 4 bases, in that order; junction bases with no gene match: 11. The CDR3 nucleotides are TGTGCCAGCAGCCCTGCGGCTACAGGGGTATACGAGCAGTACTTC. It yields the protein CASSPAATGVYEQYF.

This chain joins TRBV6-1 and TRBJ2-1; TRBD2 agrees at 13 bases. The germline V gene has CDR1 MNHNS and CDR2 SASEGT. The V and J ends lost 5 bases and 0 bases, in that order; junction bases with no gene match: 13. CDR3 size: 20 residues. The CDR3 coding sequence is TGTGCCAGCAGTCGCTCCGGACTAGCGGGAGTTGGGGCCTCCTACAATGAGCAGTTCTTC. Protein sequence: CASSRSGLAGVGASYNEQFF.

The V gene is TRBV15, the J gene TRBJ2-2, with D possibly being TRBD2 (6 bases). The CDR3 is 16 residues long. V was trimmed by 3 bases and J by 1 base, leaving 12 bases between them. Germline V gene data show CDR1 as LNHNV and CDR2 as YYDKDF (reference sequence). The chain's CDR3 is CATSRNGRKNTGELFF. The CDR3 nucleotides are TGTGCCACCAGCAGGAACGGGAGAAAGAACACCGGGGAGCTGTTTTTT. Drawing the rest from reference TRBV15 and TRBJ2-2, the complete variable domain is DAMVIQNPRYQVTQFGKPVTLSCSQTLNHNVMYWYQQKSSQAPKLLFHYYDKDFNNEADTPDNFQSRRPNTSFCFLDIRSPGLGDTAMYLCATSRNGRKNTGELFFGEGSRLTVL.

This chain links TRBV18 with TRBJ1-2, with D perhaps TRBD1 (6 bases). The CDR3 is made up of 15 amino acids. V gave up 0 bases and J gave up 7 bases, with 15 bases separating them. From germline, CDR1 is KGHSH and CDR2 LQKENI. The DNA of the CDR3 is TGTGCCAGCTCACCACCTTTCTCTAGGGACATTGGCTACACCTTC. It specifies CASSPPFSRDIGYTF.

The chain recombines TRBV19 with TRBJ1-2; D gene uncertain. CDR3 size: 14 residues. Germline CDR1 is LNHDA and CDR2 is SQIVND (reference sequence). The germline V and J ends were trimmed by 1 base and 2 bases, with 8 bases remaining between them. CDR3 nucleotides: TGTGCCAGTAGTATAGGCGGACCGAACTATGGCTACACCTTC. Translated: CASSIGGPNYGYTF. The whole variable domain, filled in from reference TRBV19 and TRBJ1-2, reads DGGITQSPKYLFRKEGQNVTLSCEQNLNHDAMYWYRQDPGQGLRLIYYSQIVNDFQKGDIAEGYSVSREKKESFPLTVTSAQKNPTAFYLCASSIGGPNYGYTFGSGTRLTVV.

J is TRBJ1-3 and V is TRBV20-1; 7 nucleotides align to TRBD1. Germline-derived CDR1 and CDR2 are DFQATT and SNEGSKA (reference sequence). The CDR3 sequence is 16 residues long. J was trimmed by 4 bases and V by 3 bases; bases with no gene match: 12. As DNA, the CDR3 is TGCAGTGCTAGGGGGATCGACAGGGTTGCGGGAAACACCATATATTTT. Its protein product is CSARGIDRVAGNTIYF.

This CDR3 is CASSSGLTTYEQYF. In nucleotides, the CDR3 is TGTGCCAGCAGCTCAGGACTGACTACCTACGAGCAGTACTTC. The chain has TRBV7-2 and TRBJ2-7; tentatively, D is TRBD2 (5 bases). Germline CDR1 is SGHTA and CDR2 is FQGNSA. This CDR3 has 14 amino acids. V was shortened by 4 bases and J by 2 bases, with 12 bases between the two germline ends.

This sequence joins TRBV6-2 or TRBV6-3 and TRBJ2-1, with D uncertain. The germline gives CDR1 MNHEY, CDR2 SVGEGT. The length of the CDR3 is 14 residues. The V gene lost 5 bases and the J gene lost 6 bases, with 14 bases spanning the gap. The CDR3 loop reads CASSTPPRSNEQFF. The CDR3 nucleotides are TGTGCCAGCAGTACCCCCCCGCGAAGCAATGAGCAGTTCTTC.

The chain uses TRBV29-1 and TRBJ1-4, with TRBD1 matching 11 bases. From germline, CDR1 is SQVTM and CDR2 ANQGSEA. Trimming cost V 4 bases and J 7 bases; bases outside gene matches: 2. This CDR3 spans 13 amino acids. The CDR3 DNA sequence: TGCAGCGTTGCCGGGACAGGGGGTGAAAAACTGTTTTTT. Residues: CSVAGTGGEKLFF. The variable domain in full, with the rest retrieved from reference TRBV29-1 and TRBJ1-4, is SAVISQKPSRDICQRGTSLTIQCQVDSQVTMMFWYRQQPGQSLTLIATANQGSEATYESGFVIDKFPISRPNLTFSTLTVSNMSPEDSSIYLCSVAGTGGEKLFFGSGTQLSVL.

This chain joins TRBV20-1 and TRBJ2-5, with 8 positions matching TRBD2. Germline V gene data show CDR1 as DFQATT and CDR2 as SNEGSKA (reference sequence). V lost 2 bases to trimming and J lost 1 base; unmatched junction nucleotides: 6. The CDR3 has 15 residues. DNA of the CDR3: TGCAGTGCTAGAAGCGGCGGGGGGATCCAAGAGACCCAGTACTTC. Amino acid sequence: CSARSGGGIQETQYF.

The DNA of the CDR3 is TGTGCCACCAGCAGAGATAGGGGATGGAGCACTGAAGCTTTCTTT. As protein: CATSRDRGWSTEAFF. The chain combines TRBV15 with TRBJ1-1, with D possibly matching TRBD1 (5 bases). V lost 0 bases and J 4 bases, leaving 12 bases between the germline ends. The germline CDR1 and CDR2 sequences are LNHNV and YYDKDF (reference sequence). The CDR3 sequence is 15 residues long.

The chain employs TRBV2 and TRBJ1-2, with D tentatively TRBD1 (6 bases). This CDR3 is 15 amino acids long. Germline loops: CDR1 SNHLY, CDR2 FYNNEI. V was pared by 6 bases and J by 5 bases, with 19 bases between. CDR3 sequence (DNA): TGTGCCAGCAGGTTGGAGGGGGAGGGCCTTTATGGCTACACCTTC. Translated, it gives CASRLEGEGLYGYTF.

J is TRBJ2-5 and V is TRBV7-6; 11 bases line up with TRBD2. The junction had 6 bases not matched to a gene; V was cut back by 3 bases and J by 3 bases. CDR3 size: 16 residues. CDR1 and CDR2 from the germline V gene are SGHVS and FNYEAQ. CDR3 amino acids: CASSLPGLAGKETQYF. CDR3 bases: TGTGCCAGCAGCTTGCCCGGACTAGCGGGTAAAGAGACCCAGTACTTC.

V gene TRBV27 combines with J gene TRBJ2-2; TRBD2 might be the D (5 bases). The CDR3 consists of 12 residues. CDR1 is MNHEY, CDR2 SMNVEV, per germline (reference sequence). Trimming cost V 8 bases and J 5 bases, with 9 bases left between them. The CDR3 is CASGRLTGELFF. The DNA for the CDR3 is TGTGCCAGCGGGAGATTAACCGGGGAGCTGTTTTTT.

This clonotype was detected only once. The rearrangement links TRBV7-2 to TRBJ1-5; a possible D gene is TRBD1 (5 bases). This CDR3 contains 14 residues. Trimming stripped 3 bases from V and 4 bases from J, with 10 bases between. Germline CDR1 reads SGHTA; CDR2 reads FQGNSA. This chain's CDR3 is CASSFDRANQPQHF. The CDR3 nucleotides are TGTGCCAGCAGCTTCGACAGAGCTAATCAGCCCCAGCATTTT.

V is TRBV5-1 and J is TRBJ2-7, with a weak D call TRBD2 (6 bases). V was cut by 4 bases and J by 2 bases, with 10 bases left in between. Germline V lookup: CDR1 SGHRS, CDR2 YFSETQ. The CDR3 covers 13 residues. The CDR3 DNA sequence: TGCGCCAGCAGCCCAGCGGGTACCTACGAGCAGTACTTC. It codes for CASSPAGTYEQYF.

The CDR3 coding sequence is TGTGCCAGCGCGGGGCTCGGAAACACCATATATTTT. The encoded protein is CASAGLGNTIYF. The rearrangement joins TRBV18 to TRBJ1-3; perhaps TRBD1 as D (5 bases). CDR3 length: 12 amino acids. Germline-derived CDR1 and CDR2 are KGHSH and LQKENI. The V end lost 8 bases, the J end lost 4 bases, and 9 bases lay between the germline ends. Filled out from reference TRBV18 and TRBJ1-3, the complete variable domain reads NAGVMQNPRHLVRRRGQEARLRCSPMKGHSHVYWYRQLPEEGLKFMVYLQKENIIDESGMPKERFSAEFPKEGPSILRIQQVVRGDSAAYFCASAGLGNTIYFGEGSWLTVV.

Of note for this clonotype: One junction end does not reproduce the germline sequence, and a read error may be involved. The chain recombines TRBV7-2 with TRBJ2-3; 10 bases fit TRBD2. CDR1 and CDR2 (germline): SGHTA, FQGNSA. This CDR3 contains 15 residues. The CDR3 bases are TGTGCCAGCAGCCTAGCGGGGGTGGGTACAGATACGCAGTATTTT. Its protein product is CASSLAGVGTDTQYF.

This chain joins TRBV5-1 and TRBJ1-5; D is unclear. The CDR3 loop spans 15 amino acids. The germline V gene has CDR1 SGHRS and CDR2 YFSETQ. Deletions cut 1 base from V and 7 bases from J, with 15 bases between. CDR3 sequence (DNA): TGCGCCAGCAGCTTGACGCCTCTGGAAGGGCAGCCCCAGCATTTT. Protein product: CASSLTPLEGQPQHF.

This sequence joins TRBV3-1 and TRBJ2-5, with D maybe TRBD2 (5 bases). The V gene lost 6 bases and the J gene lost 9 bases, with 14 bases spanning the gap. This CDR3 has 12 residues. Per the germline V gene, CDR1 is LGHDT and CDR2 is YNNKEL (reference sequence). CDR3 region: CASSPGVLAQYF. CDR3 sequence (DNA): TGTGCCAGCAGTCCCGGGGTCCTCGCCCAGTACTTC.

The chain employs TRBV2 and TRBJ2-3; 7 bases align to TRBD2. J was trimmed by 1 base and V by 2 bases; bases with no gene match: 3. CDR1 is SNHLY and CDR2 is FYNNEI in the germline V gene. This CDR3 spans 15 amino acids. The CDR3 loop reads CASSELAGGTDTQYF. CDR3 sequence (DNA): TGTGCCAGCAGTGAATTAGCGGGCGGCACAGATACGCAGTATTTT.

There are a few counts of this clonotype. The rearrangement links TRBV6-5 to TRBJ2-7; the D call may be TRBD1 or TRBD2 (5 bases each). In germline, CDR1 is MNHEY, CDR2 SVGAGI. This CDR3 has 11 residues. Trimming took off 0 bases at V and 9 bases at J, with 6 bases between the two ends. DNA of the CDR3: TGTGCCAGCAGTTACTCTGGGACGCAGTACTTC. Its protein product is CASSYSGTQYF.